The 8 T cell receptor beta chains below come from one sample, sequenced in a study of OX40 agonist ivuxolimab in advanced cancers. TCRdb's copy holds only in-frame clones and misses some; the assay was immunoSEQ multiplex PCR. Here the sample spans roughly 66,000 clones, around four fifths being singletons. Sequencing was performed on CD4+ or CD8+ T cells sorted from blood, taken in a trial of the OX40 agonist ivuxolimab. The receptor set was obtained from an adult with an advanced solid tumor such as melanoma, head and neck, liver or kidney cancer.

The chain joins TRBV6-5 to TRBJ2-1; D ambiguous. In germline, CDR1 is MNHEY, CDR2 SVGAGI. The CDR3 loop spans 13 amino acids. Trimming cost V 7 bases and J 1 base, with 8 bases left between them. CDR3: CASKRASYNEQFF. CDR3 nucleotides: TGTGCCAGCAAAAGGGCTTCCTACAATGAGCAGTTCTTC.

The J gene is TRBJ2-5, the V gene TRBV6-1; D not certain. V was pared by 8 bases and J by 0 bases, with 10 bases between. Germline CDR1 reads MNHNS; CDR2 reads SASEGT. The CDR3 runs 13 residues. CDR3 sequence (DNA): TGTGCCAGCGGACGTACCTACCAAGAGACCCAGTACTTC. It encodes CASGRTYQETQYF.

The CDR3 protein is CASSPGPNSRVGSEQFF. CDR3 nucleotides: TGCGCCAGCAGCCCGGGACCAAACTCAAGGGTGGGAAGTGAGCAGTTCTTC. This chain joins TRBV5-1 and TRBJ2-1; possibly TRBD1 or TRBD2 for D (5 bases each). Germline loops: CDR1 SGHRS, CDR2 YFSETQ. The CDR3 sequence is 17 residues long. The germline V and J ends were trimmed by 4 bases and 9 bases, with 26 bases remaining between them.

The chain links TRBV6-5 to TRBJ2-5; D is perhaps TRBD2 (5 bases). The germline V and J ends were trimmed by 8 bases and 1 base, with 14 bases remaining between them. The CDR3 sequence is 14 residues long. Looked up from germline, CDR1 is MNHEY and CDR2 is SVGAGI. CDR3 in amino acids: CASGSNGVQETQYF. The CDR3 region has the DNA TGTGCCAGCGGATCGAACGGGGTCCAAGAGACCCAGTACTTC.

V and J are TRBV19 and TRBJ2-5; 10 nucleotides align to TRBD2. Per germline, CDR1 LNHDA and CDR2 SQIVND (reference sequence). The length of the CDR3 is 17 residues. The V and J ends lost 5 bases and 0 bases, in that order; junction bases with no gene match: 9. DNA for the CDR3: TGTGCCAGTAGTCCAGCGGGAGGGCCGTTGAACCAAGAGACCCAGTACTTC. Amino acid sequence: CASSPAGGPLNQETQYF. Supplemented by reference TRBV19 and TRBJ2-5, the full variable domain reads DGGITQSPKYLFRKEGQNVTLSCEQNLNHDAMYWYRQDPGQGLRLIYYSQIVNDFQKGDIAEGYSVSREKKESFPLTVTSAQKNPTAFYLCASSPAGGPLNQETQYFGPGTRLLVL.

The chain links TRBV5-1 to TRBJ2-2, with 8 bases aligning to TRBD2. Germline V gives CDR1 SGHRS, CDR2 YFSETQ. The CDR3 totals 16 residues. The J segment lost 8 bases and the V segment lost 1 base, leaving 10 bases of the junction unmatched. CDR3 sequence (DNA): TGCGCCAGCAGCTTGACAGCGGGAGTATCGGCGGGGGAGCTGTTTTTT. This sequence encodes CASSLTAGVSAGELFF.

This clone was picked up one time. The genes are TRBV30 and TRBJ2-7; TRBD2 matches 8 bases. Germline trimming cut 4 bases from V and 3 bases from J; bases unmatched to any gene: 2. The CDR3 covers 12 residues. Germline loops: CDR1 GTSNPN, CDR2 SVGIG (reference sequence). CDR3 coding DNA: TGTGCCTGGAATAGCGGGATCTACGAGCAGTACTTC. Translating gives CAWNSGIYEQYF.

V gene TRBV18 combines with J gene TRBJ1-3, with D possibly TRBD1 on 6 matching bases. Trimming left V 5 bases short and J 0 bases short, with 20 bases between. There are 18 residues in the CDR3. Germline V CDR1 and CDR2: KGHSH, LQKENI. The chain's CDR3 is CASSAPTGTRPSGNTIYF. The CDR3 nucleotides are TGTGCCAGCTCAGCGCCCACCGGGACACGTCCCTCTGGAAACACCATATATTTT.